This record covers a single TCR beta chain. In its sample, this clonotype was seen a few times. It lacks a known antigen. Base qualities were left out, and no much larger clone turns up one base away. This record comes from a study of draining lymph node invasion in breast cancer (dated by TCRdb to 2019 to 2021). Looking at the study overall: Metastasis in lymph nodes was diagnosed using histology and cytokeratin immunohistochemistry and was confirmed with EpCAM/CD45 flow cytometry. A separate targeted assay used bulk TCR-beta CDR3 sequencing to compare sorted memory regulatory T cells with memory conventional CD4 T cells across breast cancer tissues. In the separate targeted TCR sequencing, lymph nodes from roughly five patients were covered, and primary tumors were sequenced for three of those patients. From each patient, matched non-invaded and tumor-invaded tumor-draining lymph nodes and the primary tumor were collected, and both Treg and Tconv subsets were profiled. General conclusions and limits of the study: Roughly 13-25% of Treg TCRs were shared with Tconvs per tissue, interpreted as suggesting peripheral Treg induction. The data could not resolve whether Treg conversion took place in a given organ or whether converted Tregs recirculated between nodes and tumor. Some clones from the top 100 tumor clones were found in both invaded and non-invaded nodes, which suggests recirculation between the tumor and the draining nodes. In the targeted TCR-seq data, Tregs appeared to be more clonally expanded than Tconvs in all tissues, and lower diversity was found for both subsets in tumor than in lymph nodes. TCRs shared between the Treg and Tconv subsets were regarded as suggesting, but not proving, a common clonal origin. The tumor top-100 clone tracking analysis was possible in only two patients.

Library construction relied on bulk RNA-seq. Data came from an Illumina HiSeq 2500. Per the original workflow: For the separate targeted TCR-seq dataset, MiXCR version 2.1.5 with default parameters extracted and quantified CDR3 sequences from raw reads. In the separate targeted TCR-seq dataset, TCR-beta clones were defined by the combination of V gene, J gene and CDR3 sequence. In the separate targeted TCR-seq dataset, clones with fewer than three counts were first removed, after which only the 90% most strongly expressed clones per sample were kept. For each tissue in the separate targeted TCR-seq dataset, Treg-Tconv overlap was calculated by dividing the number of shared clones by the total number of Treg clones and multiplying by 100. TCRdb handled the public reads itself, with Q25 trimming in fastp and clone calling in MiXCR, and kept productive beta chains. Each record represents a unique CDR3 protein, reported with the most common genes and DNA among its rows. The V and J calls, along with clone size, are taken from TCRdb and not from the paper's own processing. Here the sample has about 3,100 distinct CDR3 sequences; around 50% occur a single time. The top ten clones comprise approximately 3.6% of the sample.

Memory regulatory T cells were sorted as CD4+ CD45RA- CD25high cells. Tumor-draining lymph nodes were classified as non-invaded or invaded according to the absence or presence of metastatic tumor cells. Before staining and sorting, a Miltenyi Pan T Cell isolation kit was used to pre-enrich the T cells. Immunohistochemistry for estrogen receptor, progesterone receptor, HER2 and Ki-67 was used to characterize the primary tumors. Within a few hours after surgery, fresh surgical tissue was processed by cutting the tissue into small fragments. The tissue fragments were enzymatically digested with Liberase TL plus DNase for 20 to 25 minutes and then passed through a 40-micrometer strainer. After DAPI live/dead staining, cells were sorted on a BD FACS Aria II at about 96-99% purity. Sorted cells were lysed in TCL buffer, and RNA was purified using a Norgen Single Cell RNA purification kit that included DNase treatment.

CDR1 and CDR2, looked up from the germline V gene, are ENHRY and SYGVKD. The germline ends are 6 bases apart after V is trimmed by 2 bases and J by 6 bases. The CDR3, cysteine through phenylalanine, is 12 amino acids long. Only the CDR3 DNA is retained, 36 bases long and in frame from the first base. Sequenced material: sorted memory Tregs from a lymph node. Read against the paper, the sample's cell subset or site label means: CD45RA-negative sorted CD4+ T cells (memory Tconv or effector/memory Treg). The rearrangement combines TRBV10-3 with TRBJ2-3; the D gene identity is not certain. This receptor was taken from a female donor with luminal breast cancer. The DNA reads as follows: TGTGCCATCAGTGAGGGTGATGATACGCAGTATTTT. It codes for CAISEGDDTQYF.